One sample yielded the 30 T cell receptor beta chains listed below, sequenced in a study of blood T cell repertoires in COVID-19. Here immunoSEQ multiplex PCR was the method, and the copy in TCRdb shows in-frame clones only, minus some. This sample has hundreds of thousands of clones, with approximately 86% found just once. Input material: peripheral blood. The receptors originated from a man in his 70s with acute or convalescent COVID-19.

In this sample, this clone turned up a few times. The J gene is TRBJ2-7, the V gene TRBV11-2, with TRBD1 matching 7 bases. The CDR3 spans 13 residues. Trimming took 5 bases from V and 5 from J; bases not matched to a gene: 6. Germline V CDR1 and CDR2: SGHAT, FQNNGV. Here the CDR3 DNA reads TGTGCCAGCAGCCCATCAACAGGGGACGAGCAGTACTTC. It yields the protein CASSPSTGDEQYF. Full variable domain (missing parts from reference TRBV11-2 and TRBJ2-7): EAGVAQSPRYKIIEKRQSVAFWCNPISGHATLYWYQQILGQGPKLLIQFQNNGVVDDSQLPKDRFSAERLKGVDSTLKIQPAKLEDSAVYLCASSPSTGDEQYFGPGTRLTVT.

The genes are TRBV4-1 and TRBJ2-7; maybe TRBD1 (6 bases). V lost 4 bases, J lost 0 bases, and 10 bases lay in between. This CDR3 comprises 14 residues. CDR1 MGHRA and CDR2 YSYEKL come from the germline V gene. CDR3 protein: CASSRDRYSYEQYF. The CDR3 DNA reads TGCGCCAGCAGCCGAGACAGGTACTCCTACGAGCAGTACTTC.

The chain links TRBV5-1 to TRBJ2-3; 8 bases align to TRBD1. V shed 4 bases, J shed 4 bases, and the junction held 11 bases outside the gene matches. This CDR3 is 16 amino acids long. Germline-derived CDR1 and CDR2 are SGHRS and YFSETQ. CDR3 protein: CASSPAGGQVSDTQYF. DNA for the CDR3: TGCGCCAGCAGCCCGGCCGGGGGACAGGTGTCAGATACGCAGTATTTT. Drawing the rest from reference TRBV5-1 and TRBJ2-3, the complete variable domain is KAGVTQTPRYLIKTRGQQVTLSCSPISGHRSVSWYQQTPGQGLQFLFEYFSETQRNKGNFPGRFSGRQFSNSRSEMNVSTLELGDSALYLCASSPAGGQVSDTQYFGPGTRLTVL.

This sequence joins TRBV19 and TRBJ2-2; weak D call: TRBD1 (6 bases). Germline assignment: CDR1 LNHDA and CDR2 SQIVND (reference sequence). V lost 3 bases and J 7 bases, leaving 15 bases between the germline ends. The CDR3 contains 15 residues. The CDR3 loop is CASSIVTGYGGELFF. The CDR3 DNA reads TGTGCCAGTAGTATCGTAACAGGGTACGGCGGGGAGCTGTTTTTT. Complete variable domain (other parts from reference TRBV19 and TRBJ2-2): DGGITQSPKYLFRKEGQNVTLSCEQNLNHDAMYWYRQDPGQGLRLIYYSQIVNDFQKGDIAEGYSVSREKKESFPLTVTSAQKNPTAFYLCASSIVTGYGGELFFGEGSRLTVL.

This chain uses TRBV6-4 with TRBJ2-2; 8 bases align to TRBD1. Trimming at V came to 4 bases and at J to 1 base, leaving 5 bases not matched to a gene. There are 16 residues in the CDR3. The V gene's germline CDR1 is MRHNA and CDR2 SNTAGT. The CDR3 here is CASSAYGQGNTGELFF. The CDR3 DNA is TGTGCCAGCAGTGCCTATGGACAGGGGAACACCGGGGAGCTGTTTTTT.

The chain combines TRBV27 with TRBJ1-6; D unresolved. This CDR3 is built from 14 residues. Germline V gene data show CDR1 as MNHEY and CDR2 as SMNVEV (reference sequence). V gave up 10 bases and J gave up 8 bases, with 18 bases separating them. CDR3 amino acids: CAKPKAEMHSPLHF. The CDR3 bases are TGTGCCAAACCCAAGGCGGAGATGCATTCACCCCTCCACTTT.

The genes are TRBV3-1 (or the pseudogene TRBV3-2) and TRBJ2-7, with D uncertain. Germline lookup yields CDR1 LGHDT and CDR2 YNNKEL (reference sequence). CDR3 size: 15 residues. Trimming took 0 bases from V and 0 from J, leaving 9 bases between them. CDR3 amino acids: CASSQDRGFSYEQYF. CDR3 in DNA: TGTGCCAGCAGCCAAGACAGAGGTTTCTCCTACGAGCAGTACTTC.

This chain connects TRBV28 to TRBJ1-1; D possibly corresponds to TRBD1 (5 bases). The CDR3 extends over 15 amino acids. V was clipped by 5 bases and J by 1 base, with 14 bases between them. In germline, CDR1 is MDHEN, CDR2 SYDVKM. CDR3 DNA sequence: TGTGCCAGCAGTCACCTTCAGGGAAGGAACACTGAAGCTTTCTTT. This encodes CASSHLQGRNTEAFF.

This chain links TRBV11-2 with TRBJ1-2; no clear D. CDR1 is SGHAT and CDR2 is FQNNGV in the germline V gene. The CDR3 contains 13 residues. V was trimmed by 1 base and J by 6 bases, leaving 9 bases between them. This chain's CDR3 is CASSLAPSNGYTF. The CDR3 coding sequence is TGTGCCAGCAGCTTAGCTCCCAGTAATGGCTACACCTTC.

This chain links TRBV12-3 or TRBV12-4 with TRBJ1-1; no firm D call. CDR3 size: 12 residues. V lost 2 bases to trimming and J lost 5 bases, with 6 bases between them. The DNA for the CDR3 is TGTGCCAGCAGTTTACGGGAGACTGAAGCTTTCTTT. Residues: CASSLRETEAFF.

The chain joins TRBV19 to TRBJ2-2, with TRBD2 identical over 8 bases. The CDR3 sequence is 14 residues long. From germline, CDR1 is LNHDA and CDR2 SQIVND (reference sequence). The V segment lost 7 bases and the J segment 3 bases; nucleotides outside the gene matches: 4. The CDR3 nucleotides are TGTGCCAGTAATCGACTAGCGTACACCGGGGAGCTGTTTTTT. Its translation is CASNRLAYTGELFF.

The chain uses TRBV4-3 and TRBJ1-5, with 7 bases identical to TRBD1. V was pared by 1 base and J by 10 bases, with 4 bases of the junction left unmatched. Germline V gene lookup returns CDR1 LGHNA and CDR2 YSLEER. This CDR3 has 13 residues. CDR3 amino acids: CASSQVDRSPQHF. Written as DNA, the CDR3 is TGCGCCAGCAGCCAAGTGGACAGGAGCCCCCAGCATTTT.

The V and J genes are TRBV24-1 and TRBJ2-3; D perhaps matches TRBD2 (5 bases). The V end was cut by 4 bases, the J end by 5 bases, with 15 bases between. The CDR3 is 15 amino acids. Germline CDR1 is KGHDR and CDR2 is SFDVKD. CDR3 region: CATSDPTSSGDTQYF. The CDR3 nucleotides read TGTGCCACCAGTGACCCTACTTCCAGCGGAGATACGCAGTATTTT.

The chain carries TRBV4-3 and TRBJ2-2; weak D call: TRBD1 (6 bases). V was cut by 3 bases and J by 1 base, with 18 bases left in between. The CDR3 length is 18 residues. Germline values: CDR1 LGHNA, CDR2 YSLEER. DNA for the CDR3: TGCGCCAGCAGCCATGAGAGCCCCGGGACAATGAACACCGGGGAGCTGTTTTTT. It specifies CASSHESPGTMNTGELFF.

The V and J genes are TRBV7-2 and TRBJ2-7; possibly TRBD2 for D (6 bases). This CDR3 is 15 amino acids long. Germline V gene data show CDR1 as SGHTA and CDR2 as FQGNSA. Deletions cut 2 bases from V and 3 bases from J, with 14 bases between. CDR3 sequence reads: CASSLRRTNLYEQYF. CDR3 DNA sequence: TGTGCCAGCAGCTTACGTAGGACTAACCTCTACGAGCAGTACTTC.

The J gene is TRBJ1-1, the V gene TRBV27, with TRBD1 matching 7 bases. The CDR3 has 14 residues. Trimming at V came to 4 bases and at J to 4 bases, leaving 6 bases not matched to a gene. Germline lookup yields CDR1 MNHEY and CDR2 SMNVEV (reference sequence). CDR3 nucleotides: TGTGCCAGCAGTTCACTGACAGGGAGCACTGAAGCTTTCTTT. This encodes CASSSLTGSTEAFF.

The chain couples TRBV4-1 to TRBJ2-7, with TRBD2 matching over 11 bases. Losses at the gene ends were 6 bases for V and 2 bases for J; bases not matched to a gene: 3. CDR3 size: 14 residues. Germline V lookup: CDR1 MGHRA, CDR2 YSYEKL. The DNA of the CDR3 is TGCGCCAGCAGAGGTAGCGGGAGGGCCTACGAGCAGTACTTC. Its translation is CASRGSGRAYEQYF.

V and J are TRBV4-1 and TRBJ1-2; a weak D match, TRBD1 (5 bases). The ends were cut back, 0 bases at V and 5 bases at J, with 7 bases in the middle. The germline V gene has CDR1 MGHRA and CDR2 YSYEKL. The CDR3 is made up of 13 amino acids. The CDR3 here is CASSQEGQYGYTF. DNA of the CDR3: TGCGCCAGCAGCCAAGAGGGGCAGTATGGCTACACCTTC.

The V gene is TRBV30, the J gene TRBJ1-1, with no clear D. The V gene lost 2 bases and the J gene lost 0 bases, with 4 bases spanning the gap. The CDR3 length is 12 residues. Per germline, CDR1 GTSNPN and CDR2 SVGIG (reference sequence). CDR3 amino acids: CAWSYLNTEAFF. The CDR3 nucleotides read TGTGCCTGGAGTTATTTGAACACTGAAGCTTTCTTT.

This chain links TRBV5-1 with TRBJ2-7; 11 nucleotides match TRBD2. Trimming removed 4 bases from V and 4 bases from J; junction bases left unmatched: 4. The CDR3 runs 14 residues. CDR1 and CDR2 from the germline V gene are SGHRS and YFSETQ. The CDR3 sequence is CASSETSGTYEQYF. The CDR3 DNA sequence: TGCGCCAGCAGCGAGACTAGCGGGACTTACGAGCAGTACTTC.

The rearrangement joins TRBV3-1 (or the pseudogene TRBV3-2) to TRBJ1-2; 10 bases align to TRBD1. The CDR3 has 14 residues. CDR1 and CDR2 from the germline V gene are LGHDT and YNNKEL (reference sequence). V gave up 5 bases and J gave up 6 bases; unmatched junction bases: 6. CDR3 nucleotides: TGTGCCAGCAGCGGGACAGGGGCAGGGGATGGCTACACCTTC. It encodes CASSGTGAGDGYTF.

The V gene is TRBV6-6, the J gene TRBJ1-1, with 8 positions matching TRBD1. J was trimmed by 1 base and V by 4 bases; bases with no gene match: 8. The germline V gene encodes CDR1 MNHNY and CDR2 SVGAGI (reference sequence). CDR3 length: 16 residues. The DNA for the CDR3 is TGTGCCAGCAGTTCGCAACCCGGGACAGGGAACACTGAAGCTTTCTTT. Residues: CASSSQPGTGNTEAFF.

To note about this clone: This specimen includes other DNA sequences encoding the same CDR3. The gene calls are TRBV9 and TRBJ2-1; TRBD1 is a possible D gene (7 bases). Germline V gives CDR1 SGDLS, CDR2 YYNGEE. This CDR3 is 15 amino acids long. Trimming removed 0 bases from V and 3 bases from J, with 10 bases in between. The CDR3 loop reads CASSVGQGGYNEQFF. CDR3 nucleotides: TGTGCCAGCAGCGTAGGTCAGGGGGGCTACAATGAGCAGTTCTTC.

This clone was seen once. The rearrangement uses TRBV6-2 or TRBV6-3 and TRBJ2-3, with unresolved D. The CDR3 length is 14 residues. CDR1 and CDR2 (germline): MNHEY, SVGEGT. The V gene lost 4 bases and the J gene lost 0 bases, with 8 bases spanning the gap. CDR3 bases: TGTGCCAGCAGTTCCTCCATGAGCACAGATACGCAGTATTTT. Amino acid sequence: CASSSSMSTDTQYF.

The V gene is TRBV28, the J gene TRBJ2-1; weak D call: TRBD1 (6 bases). This CDR3 spans 15 amino acids. The germline V and J ends were trimmed by 6 bases and 5 bases, with 17 bases remaining between them. Per germline, CDR1 MDHEN and CDR2 SYDVKM. The CDR3 bases are TGTGCCAGCAGAATTAGGGGGAACAGAAACAATGAGCAGTTCTTC. Its protein is CASRIRGNRNNEQFF.

The chain carries TRBV7-9 and TRBJ1-1; D uncertain. The V and J ends lost 1 base and 5 bases respectively, with 8 bases between them. CDR3 length: 13 residues. Germline CDR1 reads SEHNR; CDR2 reads FQNEAQ (reference sequence). CDR3 DNA sequence: TGTGCCAGCAGCTTAGGAGAGGAGACTGAAGCTTTCTTT. This gives the protein CASSLGEETEAFF.

The chain uses TRBV28 and TRBJ2-7; possibly TRBD1 for D (5 bases). From germline, CDR1 is MDHEN and CDR2 SYDVKM. V lost 6 bases and J 5 bases, leaving 11 bases between the germline ends. This CDR3 contains 12 residues. DNA of the CDR3: TGTGCCAGCAGGGCCGCAGGGAACGAGCAGTACTTC. The encoded protein is CASRAAGNEQYF.

The J gene is TRBJ2-5, the V gene TRBV19, with 9 positions matching TRBD1. After removal of 3 bases from V and 1 base from J, the junction contained 6 bases not matched to a gene. CDR3 size: 16 residues. In germline, CDR1 is LNHDA, CDR2 SQIVND (reference sequence). Written as DNA, the CDR3 is TGTGCCAGTAGTATTCCGACAGGGGGGATCCAAGAGACCCAGTACTTC. Its protein is CASSIPTGGIQETQYF.

J is TRBJ1-4 and V is TRBV4-2; weak D call: TRBD1 (5 bases). This CDR3 is 16 amino acids long. Germline V gives CDR1 LGHNA, CDR2 YNFKEQ. V lost 5 bases and J lost 3, with 16 bases in between. CDR3 sequence reads: CASSTRFRVANEKLFF. CDR3 nucleotides: TGTGCCAGCAGCACACGATTCAGGGTGGCTAATGAAAAACTGTTTTTT.

V gene TRBV9 combines with J gene TRBJ1-4; D might be TRBD1 (5 bases). Between the trimmed V and J ends, which lost 2 bases and 7 bases, there was a span of 21 bases. The CDR3 extends over 17 amino acids. Germline V CDR1 and CDR2: SGDLS, YYNGEE. In DNA, the CDR3 is TGTGCCAGCAGCGTTTCAGGGCAGGGTGGTTACGGTGAAAAACTGTTTTTT. Translated: CASSVSGQGGYGEKLFF.